These T cell receptor beta chains were read from a single sample in a study of shared clonotypes between healthy human individuals. Assay: immunoSEQ multiplex PCR; the TCRdb copy retains only in-frame clones and omits some. Of some 2,500,000 clones in the sample, 80% to 95% were seen once. Material for sequencing was naive CD4+ T cells from PBMCs. The receptors here all came from a man aged 18 to 30 in good health. Some clones in this sample may be carry-over from other donors' samples. The CDR3 runs from the conserved cysteine through the conserved F or W. D genes are given only for firm matches. Expanded clones get a size class; other rows say once, few or many, or leave the size out.

clone_size: -
v_call: TRBV19
j_call: TRBJ1-3
cdr3_length: 12
d_call: -
cdr3_aa: CASTPSGNTIYF
cdr3_nt: TGTGCCAGTACGCCCTCTGGAAACACCATATATTTT

clone_size: -
v_call: TRBV28
j_call: TRBJ2-3
cdr3_length: 14
d_call: -
cdr3_aa: CASSSGTPVDTQYF
cdr3_nt: TGTGCCAGCAGTTCCGGGACACCCGTAGATACGCAGTATTTT

clone_size: -
v_call: TRBV25-1
j_call: TRBJ2-7
cdr3_length: 15
d_call: TRBD1
cdr3_aa: CASSDPGQVTYEQYF
cdr3_nt: TGTGCCAGCAGTGATCCGGGACAGGTGACCTACGAGCAGTACTTC

clone_size: -
v_call: TRBV7-3
j_call: TRBJ2-2
cdr3_length: 16
d_call: TRBD2
cdr3_aa: CASSIGTSGTTGELFF
cdr3_nt: TGTGCCAGCAGCATCGGGACTAGCGGAACTACCGGGGAGCTGTTTTTT

clone_size: -
v_call: TRBV5-1
j_call: TRBJ2-7
cdr3_length: 13
d_call: TRBD1
cdr3_aa: CASSFRQGSEQYF
cdr3_nt: TGCGCCAGCAGCTTCCGACAGGGGAGCGAGCAGTACTTC

clone_size: -
v_call: TRBV15
j_call: TRBJ1-2
cdr3_length: 15
d_call: -
cdr3_aa: CATSRILDRGYGYTF
cdr3_nt: TGTGCCACCAGCAGGATTCTGGACAGAGGCTATGGCTACACCTTC

clone_size: -
v_call: TRBV28
j_call: TRBJ1-5
cdr3_length: 14
d_call: -
cdr3_aa: CASSLEKLNQPQHF
cdr3_nt: TGTGCCAGCAGTTTAGAGAAGCTCAATCAGCCCCAGCATTTT

clone_size: -
v_call: TRBV30
j_call: TRBJ2-1
cdr3_length: 12
d_call: -
cdr3_aa: CAWSPSRAEQFF
cdr3_nt: TGTGCCTGGAGTCCCTCCCGGGCTGAGCAGTTCTTC

clone_size: -
v_call: TRBV28
j_call: TRBJ2-1
cdr3_length: 15
d_call: -
cdr3_aa: CASSLPGDSYNEQFF
cdr3_nt: TGTGCCAGCAGTTTACCAGGGGACTCCTACAATGAGCAGTTCTTC

clone_size: -
v_call: TRBV5-8
j_call: TRBJ2-3
cdr3_length: 15
d_call: TRBD1
cdr3_aa: CASSIGQGLTDTQYF
cdr3_nt: TGTGCCAGCAGCATCGGACAGGGCCTCACAGATACGCAGTATTTT

clone_size: -
v_call: TRBV25-1
j_call: TRBJ1-4
cdr3_length: 14
d_call: -
cdr3_aa: CASSTQATNEKLFF
cdr3_nt: TGTGCCTCCTCAACACAGGCAACTAATGAAAAACTGTTTTTT

clone_size: -
v_call: TRBV19
j_call: TRBJ1-5
cdr3_length: 14
d_call: -
cdr3_aa: CASRSEDQNQPQHF
cdr3_nt: TGTGCCAGTAGGTCGGAGGACCAAAATCAGCCCCAGCATTTT

clone_size: -
v_call: TRBV9
j_call: TRBJ1-2
cdr3_length: 12
d_call: -
cdr3_aa: CASSRDNYGYTF
cdr3_nt: TGTGCCAGCAGCCGGGACAACTATGGCTACACCTTC

clone_size: -
v_call: TRBV18
j_call: TRBJ2-6
cdr3_length: 18
d_call: TRBD2
cdr3_aa: CASSPVVGRASGANVLTF
cdr3_nt: TGTGCCAGCTCCCCCGTCGTAGGGAGGGCCTCTGGGGCCAACGTCCTGACTTTC

clone_size: -
v_call: TRBV6-1
j_call: TRBJ1-4
cdr3_length: 14
d_call: TRBD1
cdr3_aa: CASSQGAYLEKLFF
cdr3_nt: TGTGCCAGCAGTCAGGGGGCGTATCTTGAAAAACTGTTTTTT

clone_size: -
v_call: TRBV27
j_call: TRBJ2-7
cdr3_length: 18
d_call: TRBD2
cdr3_aa: CASRPLAGGRGTSYEQYF
cdr3_nt: TGTGCCAGCAGACCACTAGCGGGAGGTCGGGGGACCTCCTACGAGCAGTACTTC

clone_size: -
v_call: TRBV10-1
j_call: TRBJ2-7
cdr3_length: 15
d_call: -
cdr3_aa: CASSESSSIGYEQYF
cdr3_nt: TGCGCCAGCAGTGAGTCGTCTAGTATTGGGTACGAGCAGTACTTC

clone_size: few
v_call: TRBV6-6
j_call: TRBJ1-5
cdr3_length: 14
d_call: -
cdr3_aa: CASSMTGLHQPQHF
cdr3_nt: TGTGCCAGCAGTATGACGGGGTTACATCAGCCCCAGCATTTT

clone_size: -
v_call: TRBV4-1
j_call: TRBJ1-1
cdr3_length: 19
d_call: -
cdr3_aa: CASSQEKDRRSGANTEAFF
cdr3_nt: TGCGCCAGCAGCCAAGAAAAGGATCGAAGATCGGGCGCGAACACTGAAGCTTTCTTT

clone_size: -
v_call: TRBV7-9
j_call: TRBJ2-3
cdr3_length: 12
d_call: -
cdr3_aa: CASSASTDTQYF
cdr3_nt: TGTGCCAGCAGCGCTAGCACAGATACGCAGTATTTT

clone_size: -
v_call: TRBV7-2
j_call: TRBJ1-2
cdr3_length: 15
d_call: TRBD1
cdr3_aa: CASSFTAGGNYGYTF
cdr3_nt: TGTGCCAGCAGCTTTACCGCAGGGGGGAACTATGGCTACACCTTC

clone_size: -
v_call: TRBV6-1
j_call: TRBJ2-7
cdr3_length: 13
d_call: -
cdr3_aa: CASSEGVSYEQYF
cdr3_nt: TGTGCCAGCAGTGAAGGGGTTTCCTACGAGCAGTACTTC

clone_size: -
v_call: TRBV5-1
j_call: TRBJ2-7
cdr3_length: 15
d_call: TRBD2
cdr3_aa: CASSFIGTSAYEQYF
cdr3_nt: TGCGCCAGCAGCTTTATAGGGACTAGTGCCTACGAGCAGTACTTC

clone_size: -
v_call: TRBV28
j_call: TRBJ2-5
cdr3_length: 17
d_call: -
cdr3_aa: CASSLFRGLSDQETQYF
cdr3_nt: TGTGCCAGCAGTTTATTCCGGGGCCTAAGCGACCAAGAGACCCAGTACTTC